Listed here are 25 T cell receptor beta chains from one sample, sequenced in a study of blood T cell repertoires in COVID-19. Sequenced by immunoSEQ multiplex PCR; TCRdb stores in-frame clones only, minus some. This table has about 110,000 clones, roughly 80% appearing once. The sample taken for sequencing was peripheral blood. Receptors originate from a woman in her sixties with acute or convalescent COVID-19.

About this clone itself: At one end the junction does not follow the germline gene, possibly because of a read error. The rearrangement uses TRBV18 and TRBJ1-1; 11 bases align to TRBD1. This CDR3 has 11 residues. Germline loops: CDR1 KGHSH, CDR2 LQKENI. In nucleotides, the CDR3 is TGTGCCAGCTCACCGGACAGGGGGCCGATCTTT. This codes for CASSPDRGPIF.

The CDR3 DNA sequence: TGTGCCAGCAGTCCCGAGTTGACAGGGAGCGGCTACACCTTC. It encodes CASSPELTGSGYTF. The chain has TRBV6-5 and TRBJ1-2, with 7 nucleotides matching TRBD1. The CDR3 has 14 residues. V was pared by 5 bases and J by 8 bases, with 11 bases of the junction left unmatched. Germline V CDR1 and CDR2: MNHEY, SVGAGI.

The chain combines TRBV13 with TRBJ1-1; TRBD1 is a possible D gene (6 bases). V dropped 3 bases and J dropped 5 bases, with 10 bases sitting between them. The CDR3 runs 13 residues. From germline, CDR1 is PRHDT and CDR2 FYEKMQ (reference sequence). The CDR3: CASSFGRGTEAFF. CDR3 in DNA: TGTGCCAGCAGCTTCGGCAGGGGAACTGAAGCTTTCTTT. The whole variable domain, remainder taken from reference TRBV13 and TRBJ1-1, is AAGVIQSPRHLIKEKRETATLKCYPIPRHDTVYWYQQGPGQDPQFLISFYEKMQSDKGSIPDRFSAQQFSDYHSELNMSSLELGDSALYFCASSFGRGTEAFFGQGTRLTVV.

J is TRBJ1-4 and V is TRBV27, with D unclear. This CDR3 comprises 15 residues. CDR1 and CDR2 from the germline V gene are MNHEY and SMNVEV (reference sequence). The V end was cut by 1 base, the J end by 1 base, with 7 bases between. The DNA of the CDR3 is TGTGCCAGCAGTTTATGGTCAGGAACTAATGAAAAACTGTTTTTT. It translates to CASSLWSGTNEKLFF.

The table lists this clone with a few counts. CDR3 nucleotide sequence: TGTGCCAGCAGCTTATCGAGGCCCACAGATACGCAGTATTTT. As protein: CASSLSRPTDTQYF. This chain connects TRBV7-7 to TRBJ2-3, with unresolved D. V lost 2 bases and J 2 bases, leaving 8 bases between the germline ends. CDR1 is SSHAT and CDR2 is FNYEAQ in the germline V gene (reference sequence). The CDR3 sequence is 14 residues long.

This clone occurred a few times. The chain carries TRBV6-5 and TRBJ1-1; 9 positions agree with TRBD1. V dropped 6 bases and J dropped 4; count of bases not matched to a gene: 6. CDR1 is MNHEY and CDR2 is SVGAGI in the germline V gene. This CDR3 spans 14 amino acids. CDR3: CASRSTGGSTEAFF. The CDR3 coding sequence is TGTGCCAGCAGGTCGACAGGGGGGAGCACTGAAGCTTTCTTT.

CDR3 nucleotides: TGTGCCAGCAGCCCGCGGGAGAGCAGATCTAACTATGGCTACACCTTC. Residues: CASSPRESRSNYGYTF. The rearrangement links TRBV7-9 to TRBJ1-2; no definite D call. V was cut by 5 bases and J by 0 bases, with 16 bases left in between. Germline CDR1 SEHNR, CDR2 FQNEAQ (reference sequence). The CDR3 is 16 residues long.

The chain has TRBV30 and TRBJ1-6; TRBD1 might be the D (5 bases). Germline V gene sequence: CDR1 GTSNPN, CDR2 SVGIG (reference sequence). This CDR3 comprises 13 residues. Trimming cost V 0 bases and J 10 bases, with 10 bases left between them. The CDR3 coding sequence is TGTGCCTGGAGTGTACAGGATTGGTCACCCCTCCACTTT. Translated, it gives CAWSVQDWSPLHF. The variable domain in full, completed from reference TRBV30 and TRBJ1-6, reads SQTIHQWPATLVQPVGSPLSLECTVEGTSNPNLYWYRQAAGRGLQLLFYSVGIGQISSEVPQNLSASRPQDRQFILSSKKLLLSDSGFYLCAWSVQDWSPLHFGNGTRLTVT.

J is TRBJ1-1 and V is TRBV29-1; TRBD1 matches 11 bases. The CDR3 extends over 13 amino acids. The germline V gene has CDR1 SQVTM and CDR2 ANQGSEA. V dropped 7 bases and J dropped 3; count of bases not matched to a gene: 4. The CDR3 nucleotides are TGCAGCGCTGGGGACAGGGGGGACACTGAAGCTTTCTTT. Amino acids: CSAGDRGDTEAFF. The full variable domain, rest sourced from reference TRBV29-1 and TRBJ1-1, is SAVISQKPSRDICQRGTSLTIQCQVDSQVTMMFWYRQQPGQSLTLIATANQGSEATYESGFVIDKFPISRPNLTFSTLTVSNMSPEDSSIYLCSAGDRGDTEAFFGQGTRLTVV.

J is TRBJ2-1 and V is TRBV18; D unclear. CDR1 is KGHSH, CDR2 LQKENI, per germline. V lost 8 bases to trimming and J lost 3 bases, with 11 bases between them. The CDR3 runs to 13 residues. CDR3 residues: CASADQIYNEQFF. CDR3 in DNA: TGTGCCAGCGCTGATCAGATCTACAATGAGCAGTTCTTC.

The chain couples TRBV4-1 to TRBJ2-7, with 9 positions matching TRBD2. The ends lost 1 base at V and 5 bases at J; junction bases unmatched: 9. This CDR3 has 16 amino acids. Germline V gene data show CDR1 as MGHRA and CDR2 as YSYEKL. The CDR3, as DNA: TGCGCCAGCAGCCAAGTTATGCGGGGGGGCCTCGACGAGCAGTACTTC. Residues: CASSQVMRGGLDEQYF.

This chain links TRBV27 with TRBJ2-5, with D possibly matching TRBD1 (5 bases). Germline assignment: CDR1 MNHEY and CDR2 SMNVEV (reference sequence). The CDR3 is made up of 14 amino acids. Trimming cost V 3 bases and J 4 bases, with 12 bases left between them. The CDR3 protein is CASSFGGRVETQYF. CDR3 nucleotides: TGTGCCAGCAGTTTTGGTGGCAGGGTAGAGACCCAGTACTTC.

The CDR3 loop reads CASSLAGQAVNYGYTF. CDR3 bases: TGTGCCAGCAGCCTCGCCGGACAGGCCGTTAACTATGGCTACACCTTC. This chain links TRBV7-2 with TRBJ1-2; 7 bases fit TRBD1. CDR3 size: 16 residues. Germline V lookup: CDR1 SGHTA, CDR2 FQGNSA. V shed 5 bases and J 1 base; nucleotides not matched to a gene: 10.

The chain has TRBV30 and TRBJ1-6, with 11 bases aligning to TRBD1. V lost 4 bases, J lost 10 bases, and 6 bases stayed unmatched. Germline CDR1 and CDR2: GTSNPN and SVGIG (reference sequence). The CDR3 length is 14 residues. CDR3 sequence reads: CAWTGTGGGSPLHF. The CDR3 bases are TGTGCCTGGACGGGGACAGGGGGTGGATCACCCCTCCACTTT.

The V call is TRBV3-1 (or the pseudogene TRBV3-2), the J call TRBJ2-7; D remains ambiguous. The V and J ends lost 0 bases and 8 bases respectively, with 5 bases between them. Looked up from germline, CDR1 is LGHDT and CDR2 is YNNKEL (reference sequence). The CDR3 has 11 amino acids. The CDR3: CASSQDFQQYF. Written as DNA, the CDR3 is TGTGCCAGCAGCCAAGACTTTCAGCAGTACTTC.

The genes are TRBV7-9 and TRBJ2-7; 7 nucleotides line up with TRBD1. CDR1 is SEHNR and CDR2 is FQNEAQ in the germline V gene (reference sequence). CDR3 length: 17 residues. The J segment lost 0 bases and the V segment lost 4 bases, leaving 12 bases of the junction unmatched. In DNA form, the CDR3 reads TGTGCCAGCAGCTCAGACCTCGGACAGGTATACTCCTACGAGCAGTACTTC. It is translated as CASSSDLGQVYSYEQYF.

This clone was seen just once. V gene TRBV7-9 combines with J gene TRBJ2-3; 11 bases fit TRBD2. J lost 0 bases, V lost 0 bases, and 5 bases had no gene match. In germline, CDR1 is SEHNR, CDR2 FQNEAQ (reference sequence). The CDR3 contains 18 residues. For the CDR3, the DNA is TGTGCCAGCAGCTTAGCTAGCGGGGGGGCCATCAGCACAGATACGCAGTATTTT. Translated, it gives CASSLASGGAISTDTQYF.

The rearrangement joins TRBV10-3 to TRBJ2-1; TRBD2 matches 8 bases. Germline CDR1 is ENHRY and CDR2 is SYGVKD. The ends lost 10 bases at V and 0 bases at J; junction bases unmatched: 2. The CDR3 is made up of 13 amino acids. CDR3 region: CATSGFSYNEQFF. The CDR3, as DNA: TGTGCCACTAGCGGGTTCTCCTACAATGAGCAGTTCTTC.

This chain connects TRBV4-3 to TRBJ1-2, with D unclear. This CDR3 spans 16 amino acids. V was clipped by 0 bases and J by 0 bases, with 11 bases between them. CDR1 is LGHNA, CDR2 YSLEER, per germline. CDR3 DNA sequence: TGCGCCAGCAGCCAAGACGTCGTGACACCTAACTATGGCTACACCTTC. Translated: CASSQDVVTPNYGYTF.

This chain uses TRBV3-1 (or the pseudogene TRBV3-2) with TRBJ1-3; 10 bases agree with TRBD1. V was clipped by 1 base and J by 1 base; unmatched bases: 1. Looked up from germline, CDR1 is LGHDT and CDR2 is YNNKEL (reference sequence). The CDR3 contains 16 residues. CDR3 region: CASSQGTGGSGNTIYF. CDR3 bases: TGTGCCAGCAGCCAAGGGACAGGGGGTTCTGGAAACACCATATATTTT.

The chain carries TRBV12-3 or TRBV12-4 and TRBJ2-1, with TRBD2 matching over 9 bases. The CDR3 is made up of 12 amino acids. The V segment lost 6 bases and the J segment 9 bases; nucleotides outside the gene matches: 3. The CDR3 here is CASRRGGSEQFF. CDR3 sequence (DNA): TGTGCCAGCAGGCGGGGGGGCAGTGAGCAGTTCTTC.

V usage is TRBV27 and J usage is TRBJ1-2; no clear D gene. This CDR3 region has 12 residues. Germline V gives CDR1 MNHEY, CDR2 SMNVEV (reference sequence). The V gene lost 2 bases and the J gene lost 8 bases, with 9 bases spanning the gap. As DNA, the CDR3 is TGTGCCAGCAGTTTAGAGGTTGAGGGCTACACCTTC. Its protein is CASSLEVEGYTF.

The chain combines TRBV6-5 with TRBJ2-3; weak D call: TRBD2 (7 bases). The CDR3 sequence is 14 residues long. Germline CDR1 MNHEY, CDR2 SVGAGI. The V and J ends lost 7 bases and 3 bases respectively, with 14 bases between them. The CDR3 nucleotides are TGTGCCAGCACTAGGGGGAGGGGTACAGATACGCAGTATTTT. This codes for CASTRGRGTDTQYF.

A word on this clone: A read error may explain this, as a much larger clone is one base away. The chain couples TRBV5-1 to TRBJ2-5, with a weak D call TRBD1 (6 bases). Germline CDR1 is SGHRS and CDR2 is YFSETQ. V was trimmed by 2 bases and J by 5 bases, leaving 7 bases between them. This CDR3 has 12 residues. In nucleotides, the CDR3 is TGCGCCAGCAGCTTCGACAGGGAGACCCAGTACTTC. This translates into CASSFDRETQYF.

The chain joins TRBV5-4 to TRBJ1-2; tentatively, D is TRBD1 (5 bases). The germline CDR1 and CDR2 sequences are SGHNT and YYREEE (reference sequence). V was clipped by 7 bases and J by 3 bases, with 10 bases between them. This CDR3 comprises 12 residues. The CDR3 reads CASAQGHYGYTF. The CDR3 coding sequence is TGTGCCAGCGCCCAGGGTCACTATGGCTACACCTTC.